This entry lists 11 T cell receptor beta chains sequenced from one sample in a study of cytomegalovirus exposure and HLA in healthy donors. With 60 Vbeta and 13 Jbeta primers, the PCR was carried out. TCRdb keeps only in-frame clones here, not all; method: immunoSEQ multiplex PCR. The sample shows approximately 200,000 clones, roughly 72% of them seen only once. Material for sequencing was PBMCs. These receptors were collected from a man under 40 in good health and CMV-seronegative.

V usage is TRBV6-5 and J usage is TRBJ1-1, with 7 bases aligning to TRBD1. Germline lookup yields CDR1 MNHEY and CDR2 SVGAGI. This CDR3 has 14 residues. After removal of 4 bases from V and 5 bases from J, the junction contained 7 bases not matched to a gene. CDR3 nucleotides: TGTGCCAGCAGTTCTCGACAGGGTCGTACTGAAGCTTTCTTT. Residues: CASSSRQGRTEAFF.

CDR3 sequence (DNA): TGTGCCAGCAGTGAAGCACAGGGGGCAGGGACTGAAGCTTTCTTT. Translation gives CASSEAQGAGTEAFF. The gene calls are TRBV28 and TRBJ1-1; 9 bases align to TRBD1. V shed 5 bases and J 5 bases; nucleotides not matched to a gene: 9. The V gene's germline CDR1 is MDHEN and CDR2 SYDVKM. The CDR3 runs 15 residues.

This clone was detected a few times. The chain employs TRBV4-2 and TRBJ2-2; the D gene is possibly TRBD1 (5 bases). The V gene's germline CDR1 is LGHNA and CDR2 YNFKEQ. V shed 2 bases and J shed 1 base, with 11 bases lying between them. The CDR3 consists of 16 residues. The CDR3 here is CASSQSPQGNTGELFF. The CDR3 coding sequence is TGTGCCAGCAGCCAAAGCCCTCAGGGGAACACCGGGGAGCTGTTTTTT.

CDR3: CASNLGSGDPTNEKLFF. DNA of the CDR3: TGCGCCAGCAACCTGGGCAGCGGGGACCCAACTAATGAAAAACTGTTTTTT. The V gene is TRBV4-1, the J gene TRBJ1-4, with D possibly being TRBD1 (5 bases). Trimming left V 7 bases short and J 0 bases short, with 18 bases between. CDR1 and CDR2 from the germline V gene are MGHRA and YSYEKL. There are 17 residues in the CDR3.

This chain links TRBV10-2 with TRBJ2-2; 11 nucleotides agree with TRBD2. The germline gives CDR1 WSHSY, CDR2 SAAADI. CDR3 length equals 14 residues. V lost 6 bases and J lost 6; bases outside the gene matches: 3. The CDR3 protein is CASSIAGGSGELFF. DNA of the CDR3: TGCGCCAGCAGCATAGCGGGAGGGTCCGGGGAGCTGTTTTTT.

The CDR3 protein is CAISEQGEGYEQYF. The CDR3 region has the DNA TGTGCCATCAGTGAACAGGGTGAAGGCTACGAGCAGTACTTC. V usage is TRBV10-3 and J usage is TRBJ2-7; perhaps TRBD1 as D (6 bases). The CDR3 is 14 amino acids. Germline V CDR1 and CDR2: ENHRY, SYGVKD. Trimming cost V 3 bases and J 3 bases, with 12 bases left between them.

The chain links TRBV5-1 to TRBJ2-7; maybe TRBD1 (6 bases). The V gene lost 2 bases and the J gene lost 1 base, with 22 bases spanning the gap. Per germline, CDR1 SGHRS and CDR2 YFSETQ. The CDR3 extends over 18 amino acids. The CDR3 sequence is CASSFNNPTGLKSYEQYF. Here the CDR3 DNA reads TGCGCCAGCAGCTTCAATAATCCCACAGGGTTAAAATCCTACGAGCAGTACTTC.

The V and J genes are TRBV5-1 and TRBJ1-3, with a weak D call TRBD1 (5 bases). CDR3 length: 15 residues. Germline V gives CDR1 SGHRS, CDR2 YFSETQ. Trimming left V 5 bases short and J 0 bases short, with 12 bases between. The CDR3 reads CASSPGDGSGNTIYF. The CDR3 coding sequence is TGCGCCAGCAGTCCGGGGGACGGCTCTGGAAACACCATATATTTT.

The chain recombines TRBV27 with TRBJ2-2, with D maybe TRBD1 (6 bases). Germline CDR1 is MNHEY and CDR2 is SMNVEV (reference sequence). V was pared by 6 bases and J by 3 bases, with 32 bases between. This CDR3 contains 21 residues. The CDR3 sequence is CASSHGYEDSSNLRDTGELFF. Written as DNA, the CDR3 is TGTGCCAGCAGCCATGGGTACGAGGACAGCTCTAATCTACGGGACACCGGGGAGCTGTTTTTT.

CDR3 bases: TGTGCCAGTAGTATAGATAAGTGGCAGGGTGTAAGCACCGGGGAGCTGTTTTTT. It encodes CASSIDKWQGVSTGELFF. The V gene is TRBV19, the J gene TRBJ2-2, with D possibly being TRBD1 (5 bases). The CDR3 length is 18 residues. Trimming cost V 0 bases and J 4 bases, with 18 bases left between them. From germline, CDR1 is LNHDA and CDR2 SQIVND (reference sequence).

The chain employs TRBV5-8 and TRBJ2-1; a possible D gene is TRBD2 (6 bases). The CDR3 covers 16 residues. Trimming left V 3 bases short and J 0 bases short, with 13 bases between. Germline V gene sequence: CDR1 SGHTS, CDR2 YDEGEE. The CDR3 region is CASSWSRGGSYNEQFF. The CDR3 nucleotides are TGTGCCAGCAGCTGGTCCCGGGGAGGCTCCTACAATGAGCAGTTCTTC.